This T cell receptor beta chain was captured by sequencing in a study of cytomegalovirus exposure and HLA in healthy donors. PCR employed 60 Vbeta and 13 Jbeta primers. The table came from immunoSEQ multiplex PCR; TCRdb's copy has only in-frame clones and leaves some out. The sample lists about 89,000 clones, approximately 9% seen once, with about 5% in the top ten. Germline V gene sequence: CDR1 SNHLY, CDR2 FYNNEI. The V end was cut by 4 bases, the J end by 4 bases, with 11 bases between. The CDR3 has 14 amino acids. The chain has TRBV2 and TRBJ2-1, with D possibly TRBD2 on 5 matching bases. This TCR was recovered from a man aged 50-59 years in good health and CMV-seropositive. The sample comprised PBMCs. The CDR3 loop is CASSGGVRYNEQFF. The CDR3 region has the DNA TGTGCCAGCAGTGGGGGAGTGAGATACAATGAGCAGTTCTTC.